This T cell receptor (beta chain) was recorded in a study of CD8 T cells in Susac syndrome. Study-level results: The CD4+ T cell repertoires from Susac syndrome exhibited no clonal expansion. It was acknowledged in the study that its TCR sequencing and HLA analysis involved a relatively small number of individuals.

V was clipped by 0 bases and J by 7 bases, with 16 bases between them. This CDR3 has 17 amino acids. Germline V gene sequence: CDR1 MNHEY, CDR2 SVGAGI. Sequencing of TCR beta was performed on blood CD8+ T cells and on blood CD4+ T cells. Regarding this clonotype: What it recognizes is unknown.

Random hexamers were used to reverse transcribe 0.5 to 1 ug of RNA. The amplification used immunoSEQ multiplex PCR on TCR beta CDR3; it spanned 54 Vbeta and 13 Jbeta. TCRdb called the immunoSEQ multiplex PCR reads again in MiXCR, with one record for every CDR3 protein. The sample lists some 160,000 distinct CDR3 sequences; 95% were seen once. Specimen: CD4+ T cells from PBMCs. This chain joins TRBV6-5 and TRBJ1-6; D possibly corresponds to TRBD1 (5 bases). The clonotype comes from a human donor with Susac syndrome. The CDR3 reads CASSYSSQGTGNSPLHF. The CDR3 DNA reads TGTGCCAGCAGTTACTCGAGTCAAGGGACGGGAAATTCACCCCTCCACTTT.